This TCR beta chain was obtained from a study of a mutant IDH1 vaccine in newly diagnosed glioma. Study details: Treated patients, around 60% male and approximately 38% female, averaged approximately 40 years of age.

Study-wide results and caveats: Variations in leading peripheral T cell clonotypes appeared to have no connection with pseudoprogression. Vaccine-induced responses were seen in roughly 93% of patients, spanning several MHC alleles.

J was trimmed by 5 bases and V by 3 bases; bases with no gene match: 3. Germline V gene lookup returns CDR1 MNHNS and CDR2 SASEGT. CDR3 length equals 15 residues. The time point here: baseline, week 1 (first vaccination visit). Regarding treatment: pre-vaccination baseline after standard-of-care therapy. Using immunoSEQ multiplex PCR, the repertoire was profiled, and TCRdb retains in-frame clones only, with some absent. The repertoire consists of 92,000 or so clones, with roughly 82% occurring once and the leading ten covering around 5%. For this clone: Antigen: not known.

This receptor was taken from a middle-aged man with glioma. Some clones in this sample may be carry-over from other donors' samples. The chain employs TRBV6-1 and TRBJ2-5; 13 bases line up with TRBD2. This sample comprised PBMCs, obtained from a glioma patient treated with radiotherapy, temozolomide or both. The CDR3, as DNA: TGTGCCAGCAGTGAGGGGACTAGCGGGGCCGAGACCCAGTACTTC. Translation: CASSEGTSGAETQYF.